The 26 T cell receptor beta chains given below trace back to one sample, sequenced in a study of cytomegalovirus exposure and HLA in healthy donors. PCR was performed using 60 Vbeta and 13 Jbeta primers. TCRdb's table, derived via immunoSEQ multiplex PCR, lists solely in-frame clones and lacks some. The table includes 85,000 to 120,000 clones, around 78% detected once. The sample taken for sequencing was PBMCs. The receptors here all came from a man aged 40-49 years in good health and CMV-seronegative.

The gene calls are TRBV6-5 and TRBJ1-2, with D hard to call. Germline values: CDR1 MNHEY, CDR2 SVGAGI. Trimming took off 5 bases at V and 8 bases at J, with 18 bases between the two ends. There are 14 residues in the CDR3. This CDR3 reads CASSPSSNAGGYTF. The DNA of the CDR3 is TGTGCCAGCAGTCCCTCTAGTAACGCGGGAGGCTACACCTTC.

For the CDR3, the DNA is TGTGCCAGCAGCCCCAGCGGCAGTAAGTCTCCCTACGAGCAGTACTTC. It translates to CASSPSGSKSPYEQYF. The chain employs TRBV7-2 and TRBJ2-7; D is perhaps TRBD2 (5 bases). Deletions cut 5 bases from V and 2 bases from J, with 19 bases between. CDR1 and CDR2 from the germline V gene are SGHTA and FQGNSA. CDR3 length equals 16 residues.

This chain uses TRBV27 with TRBJ2-7, with TRBD1 matching over 7 bases. The CDR3 is 15 amino acids. Germline assignment: CDR1 MNHEY and CDR2 SMNVEV (reference sequence). V shed 7 bases and J 0 bases; nucleotides not matched to a gene: 9. As DNA, the CDR3 is TGTGCCAGCACCAGACATACAGGGGACTCCTACGAGCAGTACTTC. The encoded protein is CASTRHTGDSYEQYF.

The chain couples TRBV5-1 to TRBJ2-2; 9 bases are a match to TRBD1. Per the germline V gene, CDR1 is SGHRS and CDR2 is YFSETQ. The CDR3 runs 15 residues. J gave up 4 bases and V 3 bases, and 4 bases lay outside the gene matches. CDR3: CASSYGQGSTGELFF. CDR3 coding DNA: TGCGCCAGCAGCTACGGACAGGGGAGCACCGGGGAGCTGTTTTTT. Full variable domain (missing parts from reference TRBV5-1 and TRBJ2-2): KAGVTQTPRYLIKTRGQQVTLSCSPISGHRSVSWYQQTPGQGLQFLFEYFSETQRNKGNFPGRFSGRQFSNSRSEMNVSTLELGDSALYLCASSYGQGSTGELFFGEGSRLTVL.

This clone was observed a single time. V and J are TRBV2 and TRBJ2-7, with no clear D. The CDR3 has 12 amino acids. Germline V lookup: CDR1 SNHLY, CDR2 FYNNEI. V was trimmed by 5 bases and J by 1 base, leaving 6 bases between them. The CDR3 region is CASSLSSYEQYF. The CDR3 coding sequence is TGTGCCAGCAGTCTATCGTCCTACGAGCAGTACTTC.

The genes are TRBV2 and TRBJ1-5; unclear D gene. Germline V gene lookup returns CDR1 SNHLY and CDR2 FYNNEI. This CDR3 contains 13 residues. V gave up 7 bases and J gave up 5 bases, with 12 bases separating them. The CDR3, as DNA: TGTGCCAGCAATTTCGACATTGATCAGCCCCAGCATTTT. It yields the protein CASNFDIDQPQHF.

The V and J genes are TRBV9 and TRBJ1-5; D not certain. V gave up 0 bases and J gave up 4 bases, with 11 bases separating them. Germline CDR1 is SGDLS and CDR2 is YYNGEE. The CDR3 has 15 residues. The CDR3 coding sequence is TGTGCCAGCAGCGTAGGATCTGTACAGAATCAGCCCCAGCATTTT. It yields the protein CASSVGSVQNQPQHF.

A few counts support this clone. The gene calls are TRBV7-2 and TRBJ1-2, with TRBD1 as a possible D gene (6 bases). CDR1 and CDR2 (germline): SGHTA, FQGNSA. V was clipped by 8 bases and J by 2 bases, with 15 bases between them. CDR3 length: 14 residues. The CDR3 DNA reads TGTGCCAGCTCCCAACAACAGGGAAACTATGGCTACACCTTC. As protein: CASSQQQGNYGYTF.

J is TRBJ2-3 and V is TRBV19; TRBD1 agrees at 9 bases. This CDR3 spans 16 amino acids. The ends lost 3 bases at V and 3 bases at J; junction bases unmatched: 7. Germline V gene lookup returns CDR1 LNHDA and CDR2 SQIVND (reference sequence). The CDR3 DNA sequence: TGTGCCAGTAGTATGGGGTGGGACAGGGTAACAGATACGCAGTATTTT. This sequence encodes CASSMGWDRVTDTQYF.

The chain carries TRBV5-8 and TRBJ1-1, with D unclear. The CDR3 extends over 16 amino acids. Germline loops: CDR1 SGHTS, CDR2 YDEGEE. V gave up 2 bases and J gave up 0 bases, with 14 bases separating them. The CDR3 bases are TGTGCCAGCAGCTTCATACTGAGCATCATGAACACTGAAGCTTTCTTT. Its translation is CASSFILSIMNTEAFF.

V is TRBV19 and J is TRBJ2-4; 8 bases match TRBD1. Germline V CDR1 and CDR2: LNHDA, SQIVND (reference sequence). V was clipped by 5 bases and J by 0 bases; unmatched bases: 6. This CDR3 is 16 amino acids long. The CDR3 region is CASSPRGRQAKNIQYF. In DNA form, the CDR3 reads TGTGCCAGTAGTCCCAGGGGGCGGCAAGCCAAAAACATTCAGTACTTC.

Only a few counts were recorded for this clone. The gene calls are TRBV27 and TRBJ1-1; 7 bases map to TRBD1. Germline CDR1 is MNHEY and CDR2 is SMNVEV (reference sequence). There are 13 residues in the CDR3. J gave up 1 base and V 6 bases, and 2 bases lay outside the gene matches. The CDR3 sequence: CASSKGANTEAFF. CDR3 sequence (DNA): TGTGCCAGCAGCAAGGGGGCGAACACTGAAGCTTTCTTT.

The CDR3 here is CSAAGTGDEKLFF. The CDR3 DNA sequence: TGCAGCGCCGCCGGGACAGGGGATGAAAAACTGTTTTTT. The chain combines TRBV29-1 with TRBJ1-4; 10 nucleotides match TRBD1. From germline, CDR1 is SQVTM and CDR2 ANQGSEA. The CDR3 spans 13 residues. The V segment lost 7 bases and the J segment 6 bases; nucleotides outside the gene matches: 5.

V and J are TRBV7-9 and TRBJ1-2; 12 nucleotides align to TRBD1. The junction had 10 bases not matched to a gene; V was cut back by 5 bases and J by 3 bases. The germline V gene has CDR1 SEHNR and CDR2 FQNEAQ (reference sequence). The CDR3 spans 17 residues. CDR3 amino acids: CASSAEGQGAQYYGYTF. The CDR3 region has the DNA TGTGCCAGCAGCGCCGAGGGACAGGGGGCGCAGTACTATGGCTACACCTTC.

The rearrangement links TRBV6-5 to TRBJ2-2, with D uncertain. Trimming left V 0 bases short and J 1 base short, with 6 bases between. Germline CDR1 is MNHEY and CDR2 is SVGAGI. The CDR3 totals 15 residues. The DNA of the CDR3 is TGTGCCAGCAGTTACTCTACGGGGAACACCGGGGAGCTGTTTTTT. This codes for CASSYSTGNTGELFF.

V and J are TRBV7-6 and TRBJ2-1; D is perhaps TRBD2 (5 bases). The CDR3 has 14 residues. Germline V gene lookup returns CDR1 SGHVS and CDR2 FNYEAQ. The germline V and J ends were trimmed by 5 bases and 5 bases, with 13 bases remaining between them. CDR3 nucleotides: TGTGCCAGCAGCGCCCAACCGGGAAACAATGAGCAGTTCTTC. Its protein product is CASSAQPGNNEQFF.

The chain carries TRBV7-8 and TRBJ1-6; D might be TRBD1 (6 bases). The CDR3 has 14 residues. CDR1 and CDR2 (germline): SGHVS, FQNEAQ. Trimming shortened V by 1 base and J by 10 bases, and 11 bases separated the two germline ends. The CDR3 spells CASSLVPGTSPLHF. The CDR3 DNA follows: TGTGCCAGCAGCTTAGTCCCCGGGACATCACCCCTCCACTTT. The complete variable domain, with remaining parts taken from reference TRBV7-8 and TRBJ1-6, reads GAGVSQSPRYKVAKRGQDVALRCDPISGHVSLFWYQQALGQGPEFLTYFQNEAQLDKSGLPSDRFFAERPEGSVSTLKIQRTQQEDSAVYLCASSLVPGTSPLHFGNGTRLTVT.

The chain recombines TRBV28 with TRBJ1-1; TRBD1 matches at 8 bases. This CDR3 contains 14 residues. The germline CDR1 and CDR2 sequences are MDHEN and SYDVKM. The junction had 8 bases not matched to a gene; V was cut back by 6 bases and J by 5 bases. The CDR3 DNA reads TGTGCCAGCAGGACAGACAGGGGATGGACTGAAGCTTTCTTT. Amino acids: CASRTDRGWTEAFF.

This clone was counted a few times. Additional DNA sequences in this sample encode the identical CDR3. The V call is TRBV7-6, the J call TRBJ1-1; D is possibly TRBD1 (5 bases). The CDR3 is 14 residues long. Germline V gives CDR1 SGHVS, CDR2 FNYEAQ. The V end was cut by 3 bases, the J end by 0 bases, with 8 bases between. The CDR3: CASSLGGVNTEAFF. The DNA of the CDR3 is TGTGCCAGCAGCTTGGGAGGGGTGAACACTGAAGCTTTCTTT.

This clone has only one observation. The chain combines TRBV6-5 with TRBJ1-5; maybe TRBD1 (6 bases). Germline V gene sequence: CDR1 MNHEY, CDR2 SVGAGI. V lost 5 bases and J lost 6, with 11 bases in between. The CDR3 spans 13 residues. The CDR3 is CASSRGGRQPQHF. CDR3 bases: TGTGCCAGCAGTCGAGGGGGACGTCAGCCCCAGCATTTT.

The CDR3 reads CAWSADSEINQPQHF. CDR3 in DNA: TGTGCCTGGAGTGCGGACAGTGAGATTAATCAGCCCCAGCATTTT. This chain uses TRBV30 with TRBJ1-5; tentatively, D is TRBD1 (6 bases). Trimming took off 1 base at V and 4 bases at J, with 14 bases between the two ends. Germline loops: CDR1 GTSNPN, CDR2 SVGIG (reference sequence). This CDR3 comprises 15 residues. Supplemented by reference TRBV30 and TRBJ1-5, the full variable domain reads SQTIHQWPATLVQPVGSPLSLECTVEGTSNPNLYWYRQAAGRGLQLLFYSVGIGQISSEVPQNLSASRPQDRQFILSSKKLLLSDSGFYLCAWSADSEINQPQHFGDGTRLSIL.

The rearrangement links TRBV10-3 to TRBJ1-5, with 10 bases aligning to TRBD1. Germline CDR1 and CDR2: ENHRY and SYGVKD. This CDR3 has 16 residues. V shed 3 bases and J 9 bases; nucleotides not matched to a gene: 11. In DNA, the CDR3 is TGTGCCATCAGTGAAGGGGGACAGGGGTCACCTCGGCCCCAGCATTTT. Its protein product is CAISEGGQGSPRPQHF.

V usage is TRBV15 and J usage is TRBJ1-1, with 12 bases matching TRBD1. Germline V gene data show CDR1 as LNHNV and CDR2 as YYDKDF (reference sequence). The junction had 3 bases not matched to a gene; V was cut back by 4 bases and J by 0 bases. The CDR3 has 16 residues. CDR3 in amino acids: CATSIGTGGLNTEAFF. CDR3 DNA: TGTGCCACCAGCATAGGGACAGGGGGCTTGAACACTGAAGCTTTCTTT.

CDR3 sequence (DNA): TGCAGCGTGATATCAGACACTCCTAATCAGCCCCAGCATTTT. Protein product: CSVISDTPNQPQHF. The chain joins TRBV29-1 to TRBJ1-5, with D hard to call. Germline assignment: CDR1 SQVTM and CDR2 ANQGSEA. This CDR3 contains 14 residues. V was pared by 6 bases and J by 4 bases, with 16 bases between.

The chain uses TRBV5-1 and TRBJ2-1, with 11 bases aligning to TRBD2. Looked up from germline, CDR1 is SGHRS and CDR2 is YFSETQ. The ends lost 4 bases at V and 5 bases at J; junction bases unmatched: 11. The CDR3 extends over 17 amino acids. CDR3 region: CASSLYQLAGAHNEQFF. Here the CDR3 DNA reads TGCGCCAGCAGCCTCTACCAACTAGCGGGGGCCCACAATGAGCAGTTCTTC. The full variable domain, with the rest looked up from reference TRBV5-1 and TRBJ2-1, is KAGVTQTPRYLIKTRGQQVTLSCSPISGHRSVSWYQQTPGQGLQFLFEYFSETQRNKGNFPGRFSGRQFSNSRSEMNVSTLELGDSALYLCASSLYQLAGAHNEQFFGPGTRLTVL.

This clone was detected only a few times. This CDR3 is CASTSGEITDTQYF. DNA of the CDR3: TGTGCCAGCACCTCCGGGGAGATCACAGATACGCAGTATTTT. The rearrangement links TRBV6-1 to TRBJ2-3; TRBD2 is a possible D gene (5 bases). V was trimmed by 7 bases and J by 2 bases, leaving 13 bases between them. The germline V gene has CDR1 MNHNS and CDR2 SASEGT. This CDR3 is 14 amino acids long.